This T cell receptor (beta chain) stems from a study of shared clonotypes between healthy human individuals. As for the study in general: A donor's plate count was three for CD4 naive and three for CD4 memory; CD8 naive had two and CD8 memory one.

Assay: immunoSEQ multiplex PCR; the TCRdb copy retains only in-frame clones and omits some. The sample includes about 2 million clones, around 96% of them seen just once. From germline, CDR1 is SGHAT and CDR2 FQNNGV. V gave up 0 bases and J gave up 8 bases, with 4 bases separating them. This CDR3 is 11 amino acids long. Concerning this clone: The target antigen is unknown. The sample carries other DNA sequences with the same CDR3.

The naive CD8 population came from CD45RO-negative cells selected for CCR7, without terminally differentiated effector memory CD45RA+ cells. Donors, healthy HIV-negative adults, lacked recent acute infections or vaccinations. Whole-study results and caveats: The naive CD4 repertoires of several donors were compared, and around 5% of clonotypes were shared. Relative to memory subsets, naive subsets generally showed larger estimated richness.

This TCR came from a man between 18 and 29 years old in good health. The specimen was naive CD8+ T cells sorted from blood. The genes are TRBV11-2 and TRBJ2-5; D call uncertain. The CDR3 nucleotides read TGTGCCAGCAGCTTAGAAGGTACCCAGTACTTC. Protein: CASSLEGTQYF.